The T cell receptor (beta chain) under discussion was sequenced for a study of CD8 T cells in ankylosing spondylitis. Overall study results and limits: There was reportedly significant enrichment of clones that were disease-linked in matched ankylosing spondylitis synovial fluid.

This clonotype occurred a few times. No antigen is known for it. TCRdb recomputed calls from the 5' RACE reads with MiXCR, one row per CDR3 protein. Of about 240,000 distinct CDR3 sequences detected, more than 20% appear once; the ten largest clones hold around 0.64%. There are 18 residues in the CDR3. V was clipped by 7 bases and J by 4 bases, with 23 bases between them. The V gene's germline CDR1 is SNHLY and CDR2 FYNNEI. The chain couples TRBV2 to TRBJ2-6, with D possibly called TRBD1 or TRBD2 (5 bases each). The sequencing sample was made of blood, either unsorted or a sorted T cell fraction (not recorded which). The sequence was obtained from a male donor with ankylosing spondylitis or in good health (not recorded which). This CDR3 is CASTSRPGQGDGANVLTF. The CDR3 DNA follows: TGTGCCAGCACTTCCAGACCGGGGCAGGGAGACGGGGCCAACGTCCTGACTTTC.